A single sample gave rise to the 15 T cell receptor beta chains below, sequenced in a study of coeliac disease. Method: immunoSEQ multiplex PCR; TCRdb's copy keeps in-frame clones and lacks some. The sample holds about 3,700 clones, around 63% seen once. Sequenced input: intraepithelial lymphocytes from the gut. These receptors were obtained from a man younger than 40 with celiac disease.

A word on this clone: Compared with germline, one end of the junction differs, possibly owing to a read error. V gene TRBV6-5 combines with J gene TRBJ1-1; D ambiguous. Germline V CDR1 and CDR2: MNHEY, SVGAGI. The CDR3 has 15 amino acids. The CDR3 here is CASRTGSQANTKAFF. The CDR3 nucleotides read TGTGCCAGCAGAACCGGGAGCCAGGCGAACACTAAAGCTTTCTTT.

The chain recombines TRBV6-1 with TRBJ1-5, with a tentative D call TRBD1 (5 bases). The CDR3 contains 15 residues. The ends were cut back, 7 bases at V and 4 bases at J, with 17 bases in the middle. Germline assignment: CDR1 MNHNS and CDR2 SASEGT. The CDR3 spells CASNIGGGENQPQHF. Written as DNA, the CDR3 is TGTGCCAGCAACATCGGCGGGGGGGAGAATCAGCCCCAGCATTTT.

This clone was seen a few times. The chain carries TRBV6-5 and TRBJ2-6; possible D gene TRBD1, 6 bases. Per germline, CDR1 MNHEY and CDR2 SVGAGI. CDR3 size: 16 residues. Trimming left V 4 bases short and J 1 base short, with 11 bases between. This CDR3 reads CASSLTGGSGANVLTF. CDR3 nucleotides: TGTGCCAGCAGTTTGACAGGTGGATCTGGGGCCAACGTCCTGACTTTC.

There are a few counts of this clone. This chain links TRBV4-1 with TRBJ2-7; D is possibly TRBD1 (5 bases). The germline V and J ends were trimmed by 5 bases and 6 bases, with 14 bases remaining between them. In germline, CDR1 is MGHRA, CDR2 YSYEKL. The CDR3 runs to 13 residues. The CDR3 loop is CASSSSSGAEQYF. CDR3 bases: TGCGCCAGCAGCTCGTCGAGTGGGGCCGAGCAGTACTTC.

The chain employs TRBV19 and TRBJ2-3, with 10 bases matching TRBD1. CDR3 length: 13 residues. The junction had 5 bases not matched to a gene; V was cut back by 9 bases and J by 5 bases. CDR1 LNHDA and CDR2 SQIVND come from the germline V gene (reference sequence). CDR3 amino acids: CASDRGQKDTQYF. The CDR3 bases are TGTGCCAGCGACAGGGGGCAAAAAGATACGCAGTATTTT.

This chain links TRBV28 with TRBJ1-5; TRBD1 matches at 7 bases. This CDR3 spans 14 amino acids. J lost 11 bases, V lost 7 bases, and 14 bases had no gene match. Germline V gene lookup returns CDR1 MDHEN and CDR2 SYDVKM. This CDR3 reads CASIRSGQLVTQHF. CDR3 nucleotide sequence: TGTGCCAGCATTCGCTCGGGACAGCTTGTGACCCAGCATTTT.

V usage is TRBV27 and J usage is TRBJ2-1, with 7 positions matching TRBD1. The CDR3 is 13 residues long. Per germline, CDR1 MNHEY and CDR2 SMNVEV (reference sequence). V lost 6 bases and J lost 5; bases outside the gene matches: 4. CDR3 sequence reads: CASSHGTDNEQFF. The DNA for the CDR3 is TGTGCCAGCAGCCACGGGACAGACAATGAGCAGTTCTTC.

The chain has TRBV13 and TRBJ1-2; 8 positions match TRBD1. V gave up 4 bases and J gave up 14 bases; unmatched junction bases: 15. The CDR3 loop spans 14 amino acids. CDR1 is PRHDT, CDR2 FYEKMQ, per germline (reference sequence). The CDR3 DNA reads as TGTGCCAGCAGCTCATCGCAGGGGGCCCCCGGCTCGACCTTC. Amino acids: CASSSSQGAPGSTF.

The chain recombines TRBV6-6 with TRBJ2-1; TRBD2 matches 7 bases. V shed 8 bases, J shed 4 bases, and the junction held 11 bases outside the gene matches. This CDR3 has 15 amino acids. From germline, CDR1 is MNHNY and CDR2 SVGAGI (reference sequence). CDR3 loop: CASCAKRETYNEQFF. The CDR3 region has the DNA TGTGCCAGCTGTGCCAAGCGGGAAACATACAATGAGCAGTTCTTC.

The rearrangement uses TRBV25-1 and TRBJ2-1; D remains ambiguous. V was cut by 4 bases and J by 6 bases, with 7 bases left in between. The CDR3 totals 12 residues. Germline lookup yields CDR1 MGHDK and CDR2 SYGVNS. CDR3 bases: TGTGCCAGCAGTGCCCCGGGCAATGAGCAGTTCTTC. Protein product: CASSAPGNEQFF.

This clone has just a few counts. CDR3 coding DNA: TGTGCCAGCAGTTCACAGGGCTCTGGAAACACCATATATTTT. The encoded protein is CASSSQGSGNTIYF. The chain is built from TRBV28 and TRBJ1-3; the D gene is possibly TRBD1 (6 bases). The CDR3 length is 14 residues. V lost 4 bases and J lost 0, with 7 bases in between. CDR1 is MDHEN, CDR2 SYDVKM, per germline.

The chain couples TRBV10-3 to TRBJ2-1; the match to TRBD2 covers 11 bases. Germline assignment: CDR1 ENHRY and CDR2 SYGVKD. Trimming at V came to 7 bases and at J to 6 bases, leaving 5 bases not matched to a gene. This CDR3 has 14 amino acids. This CDR3 is CAITLAGVPNEQFF. The CDR3 DNA is TGTGCCATCACACTAGCGGGAGTCCCCAATGAGCAGTTCTTC.

For the CDR3, the DNA is TGTGCCAGCAGTGTAGGGGGGGACTATGGCTACACCTTC. Its protein is CASSVGGDYGYTF. The V gene is TRBV6-1, the J gene TRBJ1-2, with D perhaps TRBD1 (6 bases). CDR1 and CDR2 (germline): MNHNS, SASEGT. The length of the CDR3 is 13 residues. Between the trimmed V and J ends, which lost 4 bases and 3 bases, there was a span of 9 bases.

The chain combines TRBV27 with TRBJ1-3; D is undetermined. Germline CDR1 reads MNHEY; CDR2 reads SMNVEV (reference sequence). CDR3 length: 13 residues. V was clipped by 6 bases and J by 0 bases, with 6 bases between them. CDR3 sequence: CASSDISGNTIYF. DNA for the CDR3: TGTGCCAGCAGCGACATCTCTGGAAACACCATATATTTT.

This CDR3 is CASSPNPGTGDSPLHF. CDR3 nucleotides: TGTGCCAGCTCACCGAACCCCGGGACAGGAGATTCACCCCTCCACTTT. The chain uses TRBV18 and TRBJ1-6; 8 positions match TRBD1. Germline V gene lookup returns CDR1 KGHSH and CDR2 LQKENI. The ends lost 3 bases at V and 8 bases at J; junction bases unmatched: 9. This CDR3 has 16 amino acids.